This T cell receptor beta chain appears in the sequencing data of a study of beta chain features in type 1 diabetes. Sorted CD4+ subsets: naive, central memory, regulatory, stem cell-like memory (CD45RO/CCR7/CD25/CD127/CD95/CD27 panel). There are 11 residues in the CDR3. V lost 3 bases and J lost 7, with 6 bases in between. CDR1 SEHNR and CDR2 FQNEAQ come from the germline V gene (reference sequence). The whole isolated RNA underwent reverse transcription, so sequencing captured expressed TCRB transcripts. The assay was immunoSEQ multiplex PCR, and TCRdb's table has in-frame clones only and misses some. This sample has 600,000 to 650,000 clones, with around 16% found just once.

The clonotype comes from a man between 18 and 35 years old in good health. Material: naive CD4+ T cells from blood. The chain couples TRBV7-9 to TRBJ2-5; D not certain. CDR3 amino acids: CASSFDWTQYF. The CDR3, as DNA: TGTGCCAGCAGCTTTGATTGGACCCAGTACTTC.